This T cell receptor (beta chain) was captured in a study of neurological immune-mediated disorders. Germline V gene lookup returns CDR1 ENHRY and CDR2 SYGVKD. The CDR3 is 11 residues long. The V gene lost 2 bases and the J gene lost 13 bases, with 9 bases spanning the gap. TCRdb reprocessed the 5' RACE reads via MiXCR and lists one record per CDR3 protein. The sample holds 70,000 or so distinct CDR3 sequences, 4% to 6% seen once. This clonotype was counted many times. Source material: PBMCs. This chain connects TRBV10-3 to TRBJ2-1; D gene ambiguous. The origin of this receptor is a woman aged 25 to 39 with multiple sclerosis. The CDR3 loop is CAISEDTIQFF. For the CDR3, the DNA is TGTGCCATCAGTGAGGACACTATACAGTTCTTC.